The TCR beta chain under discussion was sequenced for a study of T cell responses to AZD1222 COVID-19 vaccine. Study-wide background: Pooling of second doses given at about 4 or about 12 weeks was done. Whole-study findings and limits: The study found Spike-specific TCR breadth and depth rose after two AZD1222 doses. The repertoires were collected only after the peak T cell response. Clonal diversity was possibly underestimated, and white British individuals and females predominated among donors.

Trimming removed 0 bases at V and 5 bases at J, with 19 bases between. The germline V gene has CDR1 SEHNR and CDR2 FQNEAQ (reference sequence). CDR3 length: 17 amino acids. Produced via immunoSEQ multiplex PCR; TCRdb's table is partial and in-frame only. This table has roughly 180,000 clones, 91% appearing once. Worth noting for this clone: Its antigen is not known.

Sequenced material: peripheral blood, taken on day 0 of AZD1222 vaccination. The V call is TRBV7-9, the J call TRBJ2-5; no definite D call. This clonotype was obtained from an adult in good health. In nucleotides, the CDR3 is TGTGCCAGCAGCTTAGCGGAGTGGAGCATTTACCGGGAGACCCAGTACTTC. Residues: CASSLAEWSIYRETQYF.